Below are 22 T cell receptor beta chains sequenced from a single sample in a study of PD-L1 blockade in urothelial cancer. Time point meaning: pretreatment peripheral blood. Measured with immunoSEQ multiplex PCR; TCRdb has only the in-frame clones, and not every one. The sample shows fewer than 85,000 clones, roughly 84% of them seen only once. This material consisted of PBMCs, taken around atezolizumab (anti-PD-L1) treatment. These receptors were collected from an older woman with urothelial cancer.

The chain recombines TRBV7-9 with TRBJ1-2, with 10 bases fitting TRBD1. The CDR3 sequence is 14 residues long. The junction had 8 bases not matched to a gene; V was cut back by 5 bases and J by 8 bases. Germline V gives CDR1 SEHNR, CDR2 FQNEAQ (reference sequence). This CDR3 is CASSPGTGAGGYTF. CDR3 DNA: TGTGCCAGCAGCCCCGGGACAGGGGCAGGCGGCTACACCTTC. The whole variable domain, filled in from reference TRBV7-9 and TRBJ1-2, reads DTGVSQNPRHKITKRGQNVTFRCDPISEHNRLYWYRQTLGQGPEFLTYFQNEAQLEKSRLLSDRFSAERPKGSFSTLEIQRTEQGDSAMYLCASSPGTGAGGYTFGSGTRLTVV.

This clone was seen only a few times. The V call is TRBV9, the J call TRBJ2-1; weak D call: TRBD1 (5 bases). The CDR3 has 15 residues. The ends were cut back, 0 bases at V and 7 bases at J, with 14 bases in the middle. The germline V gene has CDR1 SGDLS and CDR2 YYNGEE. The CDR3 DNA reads TGTGCCAGCAGCGTAGTCGGGTCAGGGTTGAATGAGCAGTTCTTC. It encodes CASSVVGSGLNEQFF.

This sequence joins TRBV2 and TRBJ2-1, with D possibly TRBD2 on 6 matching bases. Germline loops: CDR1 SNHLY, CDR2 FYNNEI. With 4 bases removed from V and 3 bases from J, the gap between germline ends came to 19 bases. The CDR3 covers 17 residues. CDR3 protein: CASSAPLSGEVYNEQFF. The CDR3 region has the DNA TGTGCCAGCAGTGCACCCCTTAGCGGAGAGGTCTACAATGAGCAGTTCTTC.

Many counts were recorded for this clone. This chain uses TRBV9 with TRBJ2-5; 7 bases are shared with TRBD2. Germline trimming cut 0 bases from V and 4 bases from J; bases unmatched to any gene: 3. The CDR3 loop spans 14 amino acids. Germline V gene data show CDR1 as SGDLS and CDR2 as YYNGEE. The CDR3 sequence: CASSVVPGGETQYF. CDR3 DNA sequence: TGTGCCAGCAGCGTAGTTCCGGGGGGAGAGACCCAGTACTTC.

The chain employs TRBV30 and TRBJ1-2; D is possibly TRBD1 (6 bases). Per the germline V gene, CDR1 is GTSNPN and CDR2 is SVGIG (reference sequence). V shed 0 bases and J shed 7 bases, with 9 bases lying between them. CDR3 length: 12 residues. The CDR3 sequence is CAWSVGASGYTF. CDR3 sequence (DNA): TGTGCCTGGAGTGTGGGGGCGAGTGGCTACACCTTC.

CDR3 sequence: CASSLGGGYGLAGVREQFF. The CDR3 DNA sequence: TGTGCCAGCAGCTTGGGAGGGGGTTATGGACTAGCGGGAGTAAGGGAGCAGTTCTTC. The rearrangement joins TRBV5-4 to TRBJ2-1; 13 bases agree with TRBD2. V lost 0 bases, J lost 10 bases, and 16 bases stayed unmatched. Germline V lookup: CDR1 SGHNT, CDR2 YYREEE (reference sequence). The CDR3 totals 19 residues.

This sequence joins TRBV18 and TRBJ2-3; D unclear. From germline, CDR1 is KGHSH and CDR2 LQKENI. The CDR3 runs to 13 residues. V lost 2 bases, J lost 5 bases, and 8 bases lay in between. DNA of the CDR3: TGTGCCAGCTCACCAGCCGCCAGAGATACGCAGTATTTT. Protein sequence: CASSPAARDTQYF.

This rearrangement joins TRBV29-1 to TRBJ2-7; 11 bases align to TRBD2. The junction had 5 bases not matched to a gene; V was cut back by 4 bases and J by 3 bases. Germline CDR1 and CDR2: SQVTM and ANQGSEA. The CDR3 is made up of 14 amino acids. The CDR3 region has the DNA TGCAGCGTTGCGGAGGGGACTAGCGGCTACGAGCAGTACTTC. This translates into CSVAEGTSGYEQYF.

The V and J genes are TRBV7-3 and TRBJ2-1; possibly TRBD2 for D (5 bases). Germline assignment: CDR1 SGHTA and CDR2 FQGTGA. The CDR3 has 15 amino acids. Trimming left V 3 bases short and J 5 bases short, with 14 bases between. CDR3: CASSFSGGRDNEQFF. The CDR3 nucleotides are TGTGCCAGCAGCTTTTCAGGAGGCCGCGACAATGAGCAGTTCTTC. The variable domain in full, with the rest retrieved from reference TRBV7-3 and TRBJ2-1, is GAGVSQTPSNKVTEKGKYVELRCDPISGHTALYWYRQSLGQGPEFLIYFQGTGAADDSGLPNDRFFAVRPEGSVSTLKIQRTERGDSAVYLCASSFSGGRDNEQFFGPGTRLTVL.

The CDR3 sequence is CASRSGTGAPQYF. The CDR3 DNA reads TGTGCCAGCAGGTCCGGGACAGGGGCCCCACAGTACTTC. V and J are TRBV2 and TRBJ2-7, with 10 bases matching TRBD1. Germline CDR1 reads SNHLY; CDR2 reads FYNNEI. J gave up 10 bases and V 6 bases, and 9 bases lay outside the gene matches. The CDR3 loop spans 13 amino acids.

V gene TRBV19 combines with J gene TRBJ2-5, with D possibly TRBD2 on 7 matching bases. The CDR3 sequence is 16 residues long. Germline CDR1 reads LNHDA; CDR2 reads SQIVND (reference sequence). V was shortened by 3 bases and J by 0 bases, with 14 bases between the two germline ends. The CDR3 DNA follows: TGTGCCAGTAGTATCAGGTGGGGGGGCTACCAAGAGACCCAGTACTTC. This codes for CASSIRWGGYQETQYF.

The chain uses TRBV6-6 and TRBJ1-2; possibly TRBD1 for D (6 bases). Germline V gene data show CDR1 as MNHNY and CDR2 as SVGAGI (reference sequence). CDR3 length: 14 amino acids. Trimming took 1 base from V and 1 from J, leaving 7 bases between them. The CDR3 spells CASSYLDSNYGYTF. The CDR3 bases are TGTGCCAGCAGTTACTTGGACAGTAACTATGGCTACACCTTC.

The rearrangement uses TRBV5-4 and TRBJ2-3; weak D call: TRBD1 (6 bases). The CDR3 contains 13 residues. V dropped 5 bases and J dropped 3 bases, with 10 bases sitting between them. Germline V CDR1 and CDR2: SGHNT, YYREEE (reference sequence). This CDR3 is CASSPDRTDTQYF. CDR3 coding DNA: TGTGCCAGCAGTCCCGACAGGACAGATACGCAGTATTTT.

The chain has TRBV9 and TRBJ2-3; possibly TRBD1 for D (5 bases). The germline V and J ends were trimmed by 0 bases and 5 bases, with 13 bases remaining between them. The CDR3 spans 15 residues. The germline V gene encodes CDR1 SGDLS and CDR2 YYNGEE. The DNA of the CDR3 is TGTGCCAGCAGCGTAGGTGGAAGTAGGGGAGATACGCAGTATTTT. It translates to CASSVGGSRGDTQYF.

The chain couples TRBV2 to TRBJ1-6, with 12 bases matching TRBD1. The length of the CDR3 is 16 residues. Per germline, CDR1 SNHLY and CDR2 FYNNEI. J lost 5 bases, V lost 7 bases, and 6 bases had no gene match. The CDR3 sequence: CASTAGTGGHNSPLHF. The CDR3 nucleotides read TGTGCCAGCACCGCCGGGACAGGGGGCCATAATTCACCCCTCCACTTT.

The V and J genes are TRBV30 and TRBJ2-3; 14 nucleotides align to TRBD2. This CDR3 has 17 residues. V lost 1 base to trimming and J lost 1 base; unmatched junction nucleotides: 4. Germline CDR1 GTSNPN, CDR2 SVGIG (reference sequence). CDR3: CAWSGTSGRSGTDTQYF. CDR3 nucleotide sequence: TGTGCCTGGAGTGGGACTAGCGGGAGGTCCGGCACAGATACGCAGTATTTT.

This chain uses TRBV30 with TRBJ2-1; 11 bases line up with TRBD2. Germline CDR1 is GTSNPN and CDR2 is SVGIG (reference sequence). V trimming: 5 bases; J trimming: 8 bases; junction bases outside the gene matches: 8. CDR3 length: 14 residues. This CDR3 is CAWGGLAVWDEQFF. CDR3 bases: TGTGCCTGGGGGGGACTAGCGGTGTGGGATGAGCAGTTCTTC. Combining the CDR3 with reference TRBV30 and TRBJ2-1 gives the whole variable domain SQTIHQWPATLVQPVGSPLSLECTVEGTSNPNLYWYRQAAGRGLQLLFYSVGIGQISSEVPQNLSASRPQDRQFILSSKKLLLSDSGFYLCAWGGLAVWDEQFFGPGTRLTVL.

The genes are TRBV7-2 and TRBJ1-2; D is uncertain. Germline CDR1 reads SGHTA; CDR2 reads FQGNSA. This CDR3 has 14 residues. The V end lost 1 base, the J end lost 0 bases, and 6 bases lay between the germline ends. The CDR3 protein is CASSLGLANYGYTF. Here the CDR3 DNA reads TGTGCCAGCAGCTTAGGGCTTGCTAACTATGGCTACACCTTC.

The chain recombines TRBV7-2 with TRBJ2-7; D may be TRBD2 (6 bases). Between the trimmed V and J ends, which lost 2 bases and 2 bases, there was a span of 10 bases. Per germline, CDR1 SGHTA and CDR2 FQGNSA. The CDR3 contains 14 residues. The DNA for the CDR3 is TGTGCCAGCAGCTTAATAGGACTAACCTACGAGCAGTACTTC. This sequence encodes CASSLIGLTYEQYF.

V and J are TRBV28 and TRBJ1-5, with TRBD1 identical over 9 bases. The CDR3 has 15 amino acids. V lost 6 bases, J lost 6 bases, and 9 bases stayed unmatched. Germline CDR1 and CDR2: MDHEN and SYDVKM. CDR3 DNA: TGTGCCAGCAGCTCTGGACAGGGGCTCACTCAGCCCCAGCATTTT. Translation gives CASSSGQGLTQPQHF.

This chain's CDR3 is CASSNSGTSGANEQFF. CDR3 DNA sequence: TGCGCCAGCAGCAACTCGGGGACTAGCGGGGCTAATGAGCAGTTCTTC. The chain is built from TRBV5-1 and TRBJ2-1, with 13 positions matching TRBD2. V was pared by 4 bases and J by 7 bases, with 8 bases of the junction left unmatched. Germline CDR1 SGHRS, CDR2 YFSETQ. The CDR3 spans 16 residues.

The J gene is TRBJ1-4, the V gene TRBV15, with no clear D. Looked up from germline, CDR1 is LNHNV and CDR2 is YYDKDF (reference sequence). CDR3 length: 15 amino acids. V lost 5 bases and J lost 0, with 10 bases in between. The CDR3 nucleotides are TGTGCCACCAGCGACCGGACTGCAACTAATGAAAAACTGTTTTTT. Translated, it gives CATSDRTATNEKLFF.